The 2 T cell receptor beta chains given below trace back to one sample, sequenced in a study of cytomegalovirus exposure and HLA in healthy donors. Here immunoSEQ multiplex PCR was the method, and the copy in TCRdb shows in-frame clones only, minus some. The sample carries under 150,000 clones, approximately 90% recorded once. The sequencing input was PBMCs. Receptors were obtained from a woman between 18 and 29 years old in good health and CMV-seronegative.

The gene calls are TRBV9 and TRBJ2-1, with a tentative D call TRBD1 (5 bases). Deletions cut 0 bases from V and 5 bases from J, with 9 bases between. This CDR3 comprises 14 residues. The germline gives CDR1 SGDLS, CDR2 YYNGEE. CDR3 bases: TGTGCCAGCAGCGTAGCAGGGTCCGACAATGAGCAGTTCTTC. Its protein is CASSVAGSDNEQFF.

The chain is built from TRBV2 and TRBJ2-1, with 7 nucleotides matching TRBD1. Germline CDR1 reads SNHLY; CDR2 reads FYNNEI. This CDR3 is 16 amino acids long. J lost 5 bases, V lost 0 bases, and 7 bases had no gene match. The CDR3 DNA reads TGTGCCAGCAGTGAAGCTCCGGGACAGCCCGACAATGAGCAGTTCTTC. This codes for CASSEAPGQPDNEQFF.